Following are 11 T cell receptor beta chains from one sample sequenced in a study of CD8+ T cells in alopecia areata. After isolation, RNA underwent reverse transcription to generate cDNA as the sequencing template. TCRdb's table, derived via immunoSEQ multiplex PCR, lists solely in-frame clones and lacks some. This table holds around 150,000 clones, just over 65% found once. The sample's treatment: oral pan-JAK inhibitor, 5-10 mg twice daily. The specimen was CD4+ T cells sorted from blood, collected at week 4, from a patient treated with tofacitinib. These receptors all come from a human donor with alopecia areata.

The chain has TRBV12-5 and TRBJ1-4; D gene uncertain. The germline V gene encodes CDR1 LGHNT and CDR2 FRNRAP. The CDR3 is made up of 15 amino acids. V lost 5 bases to trimming and J lost 1 base, with 11 bases between them. CDR3 sequence (DNA): TGTGCTAGTGGTCCAGGACGGAAAACTAATGAAAAACTGTTTTTT. Its protein product is CASGPGRKTNEKLFF.

In its sample, this clone was seen once. The chain has TRBV4-1 and TRBJ2-1; perhaps TRBD2 as D (7 bases). Deletions cut 1 base from V and 5 bases from J, with 15 bases between. The CDR3 is 16 residues long. From germline, CDR1 is MGHRA and CDR2 YSYEKL. Here the CDR3 DNA reads TGCGCCAGCAGCCAAGTGGGCGGGGGCACCAACAATGAGCAGTTCTTC. Translating it yields CASSQVGGGTNNEQFF.

V usage is TRBV9 and J usage is TRBJ1-2; D is unresolved. CDR1 and CDR2 (germline): SGDLS, YYNGEE. Trimming took 0 bases from V and 4 from J, leaving 7 bases between them. The CDR3 runs 13 residues. In DNA form, the CDR3 reads TGTGCCAGCAGCGTAGAGGGAACCTATGGCTACACCTTC. It yields the protein CASSVEGTYGYTF.

Turning to this clone: This same CDR3 is encoded by further DNA sequences in the sample. DNA of the CDR3: TGCAGCGTCGCGGTTACAGATACGCAGTATTTT. Translated: CSVAVTDTQYF. This rearrangement joins TRBV29-1 to TRBJ2-3; no firm D call. This CDR3 spans 11 amino acids. Germline values: CDR1 SQVTM, CDR2 ANQGSEA. V was shortened by 6 bases and J by 3 bases, with 7 bases between the two germline ends.

To note about this clone: Mismatch with germline at one junction end may stem from a read error. CDR3 DNA: TGTGCCAGCACCTCACCAAAAGAGGCCCAGTACTTC. It is translated as CASTSPKEAQYF. J is TRBJ2-5 and V is TRBV6-5; D is unclear. The germline V gene has CDR1 MNHEY and CDR2 SVGAGI. The length of the CDR3 is 12 residues.

The chain joins TRBV29-1 to TRBJ1-1, with D perhaps matching TRBD1 (5 bases). Trimming pared 5 bases from V and 0 bases from J, leaving 16 bases between. Germline V gene sequence: CDR1 SQVTM, CDR2 ANQGSEA. The CDR3 spans 15 residues. CDR3 residues: CSVLKERGLNTEAFF. CDR3 coding DNA: TGCAGCGTTTTAAAGGAACGGGGCCTGAACACTGAAGCTTTCTTT.

This clone has a single count. The chain has TRBV5-6 and TRBJ1-5; no definite D call. Germline V gives CDR1 SGHDT, CDR2 YYEEEE. The V gene lost 3 bases and the J gene lost 5 bases, with 12 bases spanning the gap. The CDR3 has 14 residues. CDR3 sequence (DNA): TGTGCCAGCAGCTCGTGGCAGGCGGATCAGCCCCAGCATTTT. It codes for CASSSWQADQPQHF.

The V gene is TRBV9, the J gene TRBJ1-2; a weak D match, TRBD1 (6 bases). CDR3 length equals 17 residues. Germline CDR1 and CDR2: SGDLS and YYNGEE. V lost 7 bases, J lost 2 bases, and 24 bases lay in between. For the CDR3, the DNA is TGTGCCAGCTCGTTAGGGGGAACAGGGTTTATCAACTATGGCTACACCTTC. Encoded protein: CASSLGGTGFINYGYTF.

V usage is TRBV29-1 and J usage is TRBJ2-1; 7 bases line up with TRBD1. The CDR3 consists of 13 residues. V was pared by 4 bases and J by 7 bases, with 7 bases of the junction left unmatched. The germline gives CDR1 SQVTM, CDR2 ANQGSEA. The CDR3 is CSVVGQVGNEQFF. The DNA of the CDR3 is TGCAGCGTTGTCGGACAGGTTGGGAATGAGCAGTTCTTC.

The V gene is TRBV5-1, the J gene TRBJ2-6; no clear D gene. The CDR3 sequence is 15 residues long. Trimming cost V 1 base and J 1 base, with 6 bases left between them. Germline values: CDR1 SGHRS, CDR2 YFSETQ. The CDR3 spells CASSLLASGANVLTF. Here the CDR3 DNA reads TGCGCCAGCAGCTTGTTGGCGTCTGGGGCCAACGTCCTGACTTTC. Drawing the rest from reference TRBV5-1 and TRBJ2-6, the complete variable domain is KAGVTQTPRYLIKTRGQQVTLSCSPISGHRSVSWYQQTPGQGLQFLFEYFSETQRNKGNFPGRFSGRQFSNSRSEMNVSTLELGDSALYLCASSLLASGANVLTFGAGSRLTVL.

Concerning this clone itself: A junction end diverges from the germline sequence, so it may reflect a read error. The chain joins TRBV2 to TRBJ2-7, with 14 bases aligning to TRBD2. This CDR3 spans 14 amino acids. From germline, CDR1 is SNHLY and CDR2 FYNNEI. The CDR3: CAGRGTSGGYEQYF. For the CDR3, the DNA is TGTGCCGGCAGAGGGACTAGCGGGGGCTACGAGCAGTACTTC. Using reference TRBV2 and TRBJ2-7 for the parts outside the CDR3, the full variable domain is EPEVTQTPSHQVTQMGQEVILRCVPISNHLYFYWYRQILGQKVEFLVSFYNNEISEKSEIFDDQFSVERPDGSNFTLKIRSTKLEDSAMYFCAGRGTSGGYEQYFGPGTRLTVT.